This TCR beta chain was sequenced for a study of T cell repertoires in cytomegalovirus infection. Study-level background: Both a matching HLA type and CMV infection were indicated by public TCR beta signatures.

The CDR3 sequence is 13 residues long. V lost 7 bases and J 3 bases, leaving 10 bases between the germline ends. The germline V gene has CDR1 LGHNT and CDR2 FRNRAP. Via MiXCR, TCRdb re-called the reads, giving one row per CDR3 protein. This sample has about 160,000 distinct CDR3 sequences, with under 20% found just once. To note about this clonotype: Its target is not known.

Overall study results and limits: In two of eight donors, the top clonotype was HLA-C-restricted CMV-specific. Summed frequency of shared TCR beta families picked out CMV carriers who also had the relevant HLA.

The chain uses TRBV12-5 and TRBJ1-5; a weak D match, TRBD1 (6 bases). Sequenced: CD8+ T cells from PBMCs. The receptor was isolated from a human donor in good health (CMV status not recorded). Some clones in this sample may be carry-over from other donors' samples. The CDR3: CASAGATNQPQHF. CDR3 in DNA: TGTGCTAGTGCAGGGGCAACCAATCAGCCCCAGCATTTT.